This T cell receptor (beta chain) originates from a study of T cell responses to AZD1222 COVID-19 vaccine. Of note for this clone: Its antigen is not known.

Germline V lookup: CDR1 MNHEY, CDR2 SMNVEV (reference sequence). The CDR3 is made up of 15 amino acids. The V end lost 2 bases, the J end lost 0 bases, and 8 bases lay between the germline ends. Sequencing was performed with immunoSEQ multiplex PCR; in TCRdb, only in-frame clones are kept and a portion is missing. Found here are approximately 100,000 clones, 85% to 90% of them singletons; the top ten hold 1.4%. General study points: The breadth and depth of Spike-specific TCRs increased once two AZD1222 doses had been given. Targeting of unmutated variant regions was reportedly seen in nearly half of spike-specific TCRs.

This sequence was found in an adult in good health. V and J are TRBV27 and TRBJ1-5, with unresolved D. The source was peripheral blood, collected on day 0 of AZD1222 vaccination. CDR3 in amino acids: CASSLSPGSNQPQHF. DNA of the CDR3: TGTGCCAGCAGTTTAAGCCCAGGTAGCAATCAGCCCCAGCATTTT.